One and the same sample provided the 27 T cell receptor beta chains below, sequenced in a study of cytomegalovirus exposure and HLA in healthy donors. Use of 60 Vbeta and 13 Jbeta primers characterized the PCR. Here immunoSEQ multiplex PCR was the method, and the copy in TCRdb shows in-frame clones only, minus some. The data contain more than 150,000 clones, 65% to 80% of them singletons. The sequenced material came from PBMCs. These receptors came from a woman in her twenties or thirties in good health and CMV-seropositive.

This chain uses TRBV28 with TRBJ1-5; 7 bases are shared with TRBD1. Germline V CDR1 and CDR2: MDHEN, SYDVKM. V gave up 4 bases and J gave up 3 bases; unmatched junction bases: 9. The CDR3 spans 16 residues. CDR3 coding DNA: TGTGCCAGCAGTTCCCGACAGGGCCAAATCAATCAGCCCCAGCATTTT. The encoded protein is CASSSRQGQINQPQHF. The whole variable domain, filled in from reference TRBV28 and TRBJ1-5, reads DVKVTQSSRYLVKRTGEKVFLECVQDMDHENMFWYRQDPGLGLRLIYFSYDVKMKEKGDIPEGYSVSREKKERFSLILESASTNQTSMYLCASSSRQGQINQPQHFGDGTRLSIL.

CDR3 DNA: TGCGCCAGCAGCTTGGTTGGACAGGGATCTAGCACAGATACGCAGTATTTT. Its translation: CASSLVGQGSSTDTQYF. The V and J genes are TRBV5-1 and TRBJ2-3; 8 nucleotides agree with TRBD1. V dropped 0 bases and J dropped 0; count of bases not matched to a gene: 6. There are 17 residues in the CDR3. CDR1 and CDR2 (germline): SGHRS, YFSETQ. Using reference TRBV5-1 and TRBJ2-3 for the parts outside the CDR3, the full variable domain is KAGVTQTPRYLIKTRGQQVTLSCSPISGHRSVSWYQQTPGQGLQFLFEYFSETQRNKGNFPGRFSGRQFSNSRSEMNVSTLELGDSALYLCASSLVGQGSSTDTQYFGPGTRLTVL.

The chain is built from TRBV7-9 and TRBJ2-2, with 7 bases matching TRBD1. The CDR3 sequence is 16 residues long. V dropped 5 bases and J dropped 5; count of bases not matched to a gene: 11. Germline assignment: CDR1 SEHNR and CDR2 FQNEAQ (reference sequence). This chain's CDR3 is CASSTHRGRGTGELFF. In DNA form, the CDR3 reads TGTGCCAGCAGCACACACAGGGGACGGGGAACCGGGGAGCTGTTTTTT.

The V gene is TRBV27, the J gene TRBJ1-5; weak D call: TRBD1 (5 bases). V shed 3 bases and J shed 0 bases, with 12 bases lying between them. This CDR3 contains 16 residues. Germline V gives CDR1 MNHEY, CDR2 SMNVEV (reference sequence). CDR3 loop: CASSFGHPNSNQPQHF. CDR3 nucleotides: TGTGCCAGCAGTTTTGGACACCCGAATAGCAATCAGCCCCAGCATTTT.

The chain recombines TRBV15 with TRBJ1-5; D call uncertain. Trimming took 0 bases from V and 5 from J, leaving 11 bases between them. CDR1 LNHNV and CDR2 YYDKDF come from the germline V gene (reference sequence). This CDR3 spans 15 amino acids. This CDR3 is CATSRDPGSYQPQHF. DNA of the CDR3: TGTGCCACCAGCAGAGATCCCGGGAGTTATCAGCCCCAGCATTTT.

This clone appeared a single time. A much larger clone sits a single nucleotide away, making a read error possible. The rearrangement uses TRBV2 and TRBJ2-5; 14 positions match TRBD2. The CDR3 contains 15 residues. Trimming at V came to 4 bases and at J to 2 bases, leaving 0 bases not matched to a gene. Germline-derived CDR1 and CDR2 are SNHLY and FYNNEI. The CDR3 loop is CASSGLAGGQETQYF. In DNA form, the CDR3 reads TGTGCCAGCAGTGGACTAGCGGGGGGGCAAGAGACCCAGTACTTC.

The chain uses TRBV28 and TRBJ2-1; 7 bases fit TRBD2. This CDR3 is built from 12 residues. The J segment lost 8 bases and the V segment lost 7 bases, leaving 5 bases of the junction unmatched. Germline V CDR1 and CDR2: MDHEN, SYDVKM. CDR3: CASTARGDEQFF. Here the CDR3 DNA reads TGTGCCAGCACCGCCCGGGGGGATGAGCAGTTCTTC.

The chain recombines TRBV6-1 with TRBJ2-7, with 9 bases that match TRBD2. In germline, CDR1 is MNHNS, CDR2 SASEGT. V lost 7 bases and J lost 3; bases outside the gene matches: 10. CDR3 size: 15 residues. As DNA, the CDR3 is TGTGCCAGCACCCCCCGCGGGGGGGGTCTCTACGAGCAGTACTTC. Its translation is CASTPRGGGLYEQYF.

This clone was seen only once. This chain uses TRBV5-4 with TRBJ2-5, with D perhaps matching TRBD1 (6 bases). The V and J ends lost 5 bases and 4 bases respectively, with 18 bases between them. The CDR3 spans 15 residues. Germline lookup yields CDR1 SGHNT and CDR2 YYREEE (reference sequence). DNA for the CDR3: TGTGCCAGCAGTGTACTAGGGGGTTCGCCAGAGACCCAGTACTTC. Its translation is CASSVLGGSPETQYF.

The genes are TRBV28 and TRBJ2-1, with 7 positions matching TRBD1. J was trimmed by 9 bases and V by 3 bases; bases with no gene match: 11. The V gene's germline CDR1 is MDHEN and CDR2 SYDVKM. The CDR3 contains 15 residues. The CDR3 here is CASSFLLGQYGEQFF. The DNA of the CDR3 is TGTGCCAGCAGTTTCCTGTTGGGACAGTACGGTGAGCAGTTCTTC.

The rearrangement links TRBV18 to TRBJ1-6; D may be TRBD1 (5 bases). The CDR3 extends over 14 amino acids. CDR1 and CDR2 from the germline V gene are KGHSH and LQKENI. Deletions cut 3 bases from V and 9 bases from J, with 12 bases between. The CDR3 nucleotides read TGTGCCAGCTCACCCGGGACTCTTAGTTCACCCCTCCACTTT. It is translated as CASSPGTLSSPLHF.

V is TRBV30 and J is TRBJ2-7, with D tentatively TRBD2 (5 bases). The CDR3 sequence is 14 residues long. In germline, CDR1 is GTSNPN, CDR2 SVGIG (reference sequence). V was trimmed by 1 base and J by 1 base, leaving 11 bases between them. This chain's CDR3 is CAWSAGLESYEQYF. CDR3 bases: TGTGCCTGGAGTGCAGGACTGGAGTCCTACGAGCAGTACTTC.

The chain combines TRBV6-6 with TRBJ2-7; D possibly corresponds to TRBD2 (7 bases). The length of the CDR3 is 13 residues. Trimming cost V 2 bases and J 6 bases, with 11 bases left between them. Per the germline V gene, CDR1 is MNHNY and CDR2 is SVGAGI (reference sequence). The CDR3 bases are TGTGCCAGCAGTTACCCCGGGGGGCGCGAGCAGTACTTC. It specifies CASSYPGGREQYF.

CDR3 region: CASSGGAGGRGQAFF. The CDR3 DNA reads TGCGCCAGCAGCGGTGGGGCCGGGGGTAGGGGGCAAGCTTTCTTT. This chain connects TRBV4-1 to TRBJ1-1, with 7 bases lining up with TRBD1. CDR1 and CDR2 from the germline V gene are MGHRA and YSYEKL. V lost 5 bases to trimming and J lost 9 bases; unmatched junction nucleotides: 15. There are 15 residues in the CDR3.

The chain combines TRBV4-1 with TRBJ1-6; D is undetermined. Germline lookup yields CDR1 MGHRA and CDR2 YSYEKL. Trimming cost V 1 base and J 6 bases, with 10 bases left between them. CDR3 length equals 15 residues. The CDR3 sequence: CASSQGAGLNSPLHF. The CDR3 nucleotides are TGCGCCAGCAGCCAAGGGGCAGGACTTAATTCACCCCTCCACTTT.

This clone has just a few counts. The chain is built from TRBV30 and TRBJ2-2; 7 bases fit TRBD2. In germline, CDR1 is GTSNPN, CDR2 SVGIG (reference sequence). This CDR3 has 13 residues. V lost 1 base and J lost 8; bases outside the gene matches: 4. CDR3 loop: CAWSGGGAGELFF. The CDR3 nucleotides are TGTGCCTGGAGTGGCGGGGGAGCGGGGGAGCTGTTTTTT.

This chain connects TRBV6-5 to TRBJ2-5, with D maybe TRBD2 (6 bases). Trimming pared 0 bases from V and 3 bases from J, leaving 11 bases between. Germline loops: CDR1 MNHEY, CDR2 SVGAGI. The CDR3 is made up of 15 amino acids. CDR3 residues: CASSYSLRGKETQYF. CDR3 DNA sequence: TGTGCCAGCAGTTACTCCTTGCGGGGAAAAGAGACCCAGTACTTC.

The rearrangement links TRBV7-6 to TRBJ2-7, with D possibly matching TRBD2 (7 bases). CDR1 and CDR2 from the germline V gene are SGHVS and FNYEAQ. V was cut by 0 bases and J by 6 bases, with 12 bases left in between. CDR3 length: 14 amino acids. The CDR3 sequence: CASSLANREGEQYF. CDR3 bases: TGTGCCAGCAGCTTAGCGAACAGGGAGGGCGAGCAGTACTTC.

This chain connects TRBV4-1 to TRBJ2-7; D is perhaps TRBD1 (5 bases). The germline gives CDR1 MGHRA, CDR2 YSYEKL. This CDR3 has 15 residues. Trimming cost V 2 bases and J 2 bases, with 13 bases left between them. The CDR3 DNA reads as TGCGCCAGCAGCCAAAATTGGGCGGACACCTACGAGCAGTACTTC. Translated, it gives CASSQNWADTYEQYF.

This chain links TRBV6-4 with TRBJ2-1; TRBD2 aligns across 7 bases. Unmatched junction bases numbered 12, after V lost 7 bases and J lost 6 bases. CDR3 length equals 15 residues. Germline V lookup: CDR1 MRHNA, CDR2 SNTAGT. The DNA of the CDR3 is TGTGCCAGCACCGATTTGCGGGGGAAGGGCAATGAGCAGTTCTTC. This sequence encodes CASTDLRGKGNEQFF.

The rearrangement links TRBV6-1 to TRBJ1-4; D perhaps matches TRBD1 (6 bases). Trimming cost V 4 bases and J 1 base, with 13 bases left between them. CDR1 and CDR2 from the germline V gene are MNHNS and SASEGT. This CDR3 contains 16 residues. The CDR3 region has the DNA TGTGCCAGCAGTGTGCCAGGGGCCGGAACTAATGAAAAACTGTTTTTT. Residues: CASSVPGAGTNEKLFF.

This clone was counted between two and nine times. The chain uses TRBV28 and TRBJ1-4; D gene uncertain. The CDR3 sequence is 16 residues long. In germline, CDR1 is MDHEN, CDR2 SYDVKM. With 3 bases removed from V and 3 bases from J, the gap between germline ends came to 14 bases. The CDR3 region is CASSFGRDSANEKLFF. CDR3 in DNA: TGTGCCAGCAGTTTTGGGCGGGATAGCGCTAATGAAAAACTGTTTTTT.

This rearrangement joins TRBV7-9 to TRBJ1-2; unclear D gene. The V and J ends lost 5 bases and 7 bases respectively, with 17 bases between them. This CDR3 region has 14 residues. Germline V gives CDR1 SEHNR, CDR2 FQNEAQ (reference sequence). CDR3 bases: TGTGCCAGCAGCCTACAAGAGAGGAGCGTTGGCTACACCTTC. This sequence encodes CASSLQERSVGYTF.

The chain employs TRBV28 and TRBJ1-3, with D uncertain. In germline, CDR1 is MDHEN, CDR2 SYDVKM. The CDR3 length is 13 residues. Trimming removed 2 bases from V and 2 bases from J, with 4 bases in between. Here the CDR3 DNA reads TGTGCCAGCAGTTTAGCAGCTGGAAACACCATATATTTT. Residues: CASSLAAGNTIYF.

Worth noting for this clone: The sample holds other DNA sequences that translate to the same CDR3. The chain couples TRBV11-2 to TRBJ2-7, with D possibly matching TRBD2 (6 bases). V lost 5 bases to trimming and J lost 0 bases, with 8 bases between them. This CDR3 region has 13 residues. From germline, CDR1 is SGHAT and CDR2 FQNNGV. CDR3 residues: CASSPGGSYEQYF. The CDR3 nucleotides read TGTGCCAGCAGCCCCGGGGGCTCCTACGAGCAGTACTTC.

The chain uses TRBV9 and TRBJ2-1; 8 bases line up with TRBD2. This CDR3 comprises 14 residues. J lost 8 bases, V lost 4 bases, and 8 bases had no gene match. Germline loops: CDR1 SGDLS, CDR2 YYNGEE. Here the CDR3 reads CASSPGGVGYEQFF. Written as DNA, the CDR3 is TGTGCCAGCAGCCCCGGGGGGGTCGGCTATGAGCAGTTCTTC. The whole variable domain, remainder taken from reference TRBV9 and TRBJ2-1, is DSGVTQTPKHLITATGQRVTLRCSPRSGDLSVYWYQQSLDQGLQFLIQYYNGEERAKGNILERFSAQQFPDLHSELNLSSLELGDSALYFCASSPGGVGYEQFFGPGTRLTVL.

This clone was detected a few times. The CDR3 bases are TGTGCCAGCAGCCTGACTAGCCCCCAAGAGACCCAGTACTTC. It yields the protein CASSLTSPQETQYF. V is TRBV4-2 and J is TRBJ2-5; 7 bases are shared with TRBD2. The CDR3 extends over 14 amino acids. Germline loops: CDR1 LGHNA, CDR2 YNFKEQ. The J segment lost 1 base and the V segment lost 4 bases, leaving 3 bases of the junction unmatched.